This is a list of T cell receptor beta chains from one sample in a study of blood T cell repertoires in COVID-19. TCRdb's table, derived via immunoSEQ multiplex PCR, lists solely in-frame clones and lacks some. Of roughly 200,000 clones listed, roughly 90% are singletons. Material: peripheral blood. These receptors were obtained from a man between 18 and 35 years old with active or convalescent COVID-19. CDR3s include the opening cysteine and the closing phenylalanine or tryptophan. Expanded clones are given a class, and other clones once, few, many or no size at all.

j_call: TRBJ2-7; v_call: TRBV30; cdr3_length: 12; clone_size: .; cdr3_aa: CAWSRVEYEQYF
j_call: TRBJ1-4; v_call: TRBV11-2; cdr3_length: 15; clone_size: .; cdr3_aa: CASSLGGTGREKLFF
j_call: TRBJ1-1; v_call: TRBV6-5; cdr3_length: 12; clone_size: .; cdr3_aa: CASSYAGREAFF
j_call: TRBJ2-7; v_call: TRBV2; cdr3_length: 14; clone_size: .; cdr3_aa: CASSDSGQVYEQYF
j_call: TRBJ2-7; v_call: TRBV7-9; cdr3_length: 18; clone_size: few; cdr3_aa: CASSLFRGGRMTTYEQYF
j_call: TRBJ2-1; v_call: TRBV9; cdr3_length: 18; clone_size: .; cdr3_aa: CASSVAVGESGGFNEQFF
j_call: TRBJ1-5; v_call: TRBV7-2; cdr3_length: 16; clone_size: .; cdr3_aa: CASSLNPGQGNQPQHF
j_call: TRBJ1-2; v_call: TRBV2; cdr3_length: 13; clone_size: .; cdr3_aa: CASLTGTPYGYTF
j_call: TRBJ1-2; v_call: TRBV6-4; cdr3_length: 14; clone_size: .; cdr3_aa: CASSQSPGNYGYTF
j_call: TRBJ1-1; v_call: TRBV5-1; cdr3_length: 15; clone_size: .; cdr3_aa: CASSGPGQGHTEAFF
j_call: TRBJ1-1; v_call: TRBV3-1/TRBV3-2; cdr3_length: 15; clone_size: few; cdr3_aa: CASSQEYFRGTEAFF
j_call: TRBJ1-1; v_call: TRBV5-6; cdr3_length: 14; clone_size: .; cdr3_aa: CASSWVRGGTEAFF
j_call: TRBJ1-1; v_call: TRBV2; cdr3_length: 15; clone_size: .; cdr3_aa: CASRAGQGFGTEAFF
j_call: TRBJ1-1; v_call: TRBV5-1; cdr3_length: 14; clone_size: .; cdr3_aa: CASSLEARGTEAFF
j_call: TRBJ1-2; v_call: TRBV6-5; cdr3_length: 14; clone_size: .; cdr3_aa: CASSPTRGGDGYTF
j_call: TRBJ2-7; v_call: TRBV28; cdr3_length: 14; clone_size: .; cdr3_aa: CASSSRGLTYEQYF
j_call: TRBJ2-3; v_call: TRBV12-5; cdr3_length: 14; clone_size: .; cdr3_aa: CASGLPGETDTQYF
j_call: TRBJ1-1; v_call: TRBV6-5; cdr3_length: 13; clone_size: once; cdr3_aa: CASSYSSSTEAFF
j_call: TRBJ2-5; v_call: TRBV19; cdr3_length: 16; clone_size: .; cdr3_aa: CASSIIGGPTQETQYF
j_call: TRBJ2-3; v_call: TRBV12-2; cdr3_length: 17; clone_size: .; cdr3_aa: CASRSLRGGPLLDTQYF
j_call: TRBJ1-1; v_call: TRBV28; cdr3_length: 15; clone_size: .; cdr3_aa: CASSLFRQGNTEAFF
j_call: TRBJ2-3; v_call: TRBV5-1; cdr3_length: 15; clone_size: .; cdr3_aa: CASSLSGGSTDTQYF
j_call: TRBJ2-2; v_call: TRBV27; cdr3_length: 14; clone_size: .; cdr3_aa: CASSLTGDTGELFF
j_call: TRBJ1-6; v_call: TRBV15; cdr3_length: 18; clone_size: .; cdr3_aa: CATSRDLSGRGEGSPLHF
j_call: TRBJ1-3; v_call: TRBV7-3; cdr3_length: 14; clone_size: .; cdr3_aa: CASSSTGSGNTIYF
j_call: TRBJ1-2; v_call: TRBV19; cdr3_length: 15; clone_size: .; cdr3_aa: CASSIAGQGGFGYTF
j_call: TRBJ1-2; v_call: TRBV11-2; cdr3_length: 13; clone_size: .; cdr3_aa: CASRQGAGYGYTF
j_call: TRBJ2-1; v_call: TRBV25-1; cdr3_length: 15; clone_size: once; cdr3_aa: CASSDFGLSRNEQFF
j_call: TRBJ1-2; v_call: TRBV6-5; cdr3_length: 13; clone_size: .; cdr3_aa: CASRTGGGYGYTF
j_call: TRBJ1-2; v_call: TRBV19; cdr3_length: 15; clone_size: .; cdr3_aa: CASSRRQRSDYGYTF
j_call: TRBJ1-2; v_call: TRBV5-1; cdr3_length: 15; clone_size: once; cdr3_aa: CASSSRGQGAEGYTF
j_call: TRBJ2-3; v_call: TRBV6-1; cdr3_length: 16; clone_size: once; cdr3_aa: CASSEARLAGADTQYF
j_call: TRBJ1-2; v_call: TRBV10-3; cdr3_length: 15; clone_size: once; cdr3_aa: CAISEPDRDGYGYTF
j_call: TRBJ2-2; v_call: TRBV30; cdr3_length: 14; clone_size: .; cdr3_aa: CAWSVIGGSGELFF
j_call: TRBJ1-1; v_call: TRBV7-3; cdr3_length: 14; clone_size: .; cdr3_aa: CASSLTGQGYGAFF
j_call: TRBJ2-5; v_call: TRBV2; cdr3_length: 15; clone_size: .; cdr3_aa: CASNHASGVQETQYF
j_call: TRBJ2-7; v_call: TRBV2; cdr3_length: 13; clone_size: .; cdr3_aa: CASSRDRDYEQYF
j_call: TRBJ1-1; v_call: TRBV27; cdr3_length: 10; clone_size: .; cdr3_aa: CASRGTEAFF
j_call: TRBJ1-6; v_call: TRBV5-5; cdr3_length: 16; clone_size: .; cdr3_aa: CASRGIDSSYNSPLHF